This T cell receptor (beta chain) was captured in a study of naive and memory T cell subsets (TCRdb year 2017). Background for the entire study: The study applied an open-source, UMI-based TCR alpha and beta sequencing pipeline to sorted naive and memory peripheral blood T cell subsets. The results of the functional CMV T cell responses matched the IgG serology results in every case. RNA was DNase-treated and reverse transcribed with TCR constant-region primers, mostly using SuperScript III. Study-wide conclusions, independent of this receptor: RNA-based TCR counts may be influenced by expression changes linked to T cell activation and differentiation. Gini index rose and Shannon and inverse Simpson diversity fell from naive through CM, EM and EMRA in both CD4 and CD8 cells. The abundance of TCRs followed a power law with an exponent that differed between naive and memory subsets yet stayed consistent across the three individuals. The repertoire findings for the naive and memory subsets could not be validated against a ground truth, as none was available. Once error correction was done, more than 85% of naive TCR sequences showed up just once, which made the naive abundance distributions much steeper than those of the memory subsets. Single alpha or beta chain sequences, rather than paired alpha/beta receptors, were used to define clonotypes.

This clonotype was seen many times. The target of this receptor is not known. Nothing much larger sits one base from this clone, and base qualities are not available. The CDR3 goes from the cysteine to the phenylalanine over 12 residues. Here the CDR3 DNA is all that survives: 36 bases in frame from base 1. V and J are truncated by 6 bases and 3 bases respectively, leaving an intervening sequence of 9 bases. The germline V gene (reference sequence) supplies CDR1 DFQATT and CDR2 SNEGSKA. TCR alpha and beta chain libraries were amplified separately from the second PCR step onward. To determine each donor's CMV status, fresh PBMCs were stimulated overnight with CMV viral lysate, and IFNgamma production from CD4+ T cells was then assessed. CD4 T cells were positively selected using Miltenyi beads, after which CD8 T cells were positively selected from the CD4-negative fraction. Cells stained for CD3, CD4, CD8, CD45RA, CD27 and a live/dead dye were sorted on a BD Aria II into four subsets by CD45RA and CD27. A few healthy volunteers provided blood, and the blood of each volunteer was split into CD4 and CD8 T cells and then into four differentiation subsets. Roughly 0.12 L of peripheral blood was taken from each donor, and PBMC were separated by density-gradient centrifugation on Ficoll-Paque PLUS. The sorted cells were lysed in RLT buffer, after which RNA was extracted using a Qiagen RNeasy kit and kept at -80 degrees C.

Library creation used UMI-ligation and nested PCR. The beta constant-region primer consisted of an equimolar mixture of two oligonucleotides that together covered TRBC1 and TRBC2. A single-stranded oligonucleotide carrying the SP2 primer and a 12-nucleotide UMI was ligated to the 3' end of the cDNA by T4 RNA ligase 1. Four rounds of PCR, combining the SP2 primer with nested alpha and beta constant-region primers, were used to amplify the ligated cDNA. The ligation reaction was kept at 16 degrees C for roughly 20-24 hours. PCR2 was usually performed as a SYBR Green qPCR and halted at a preset threshold so that over-amplification would not occur. All purifications after the first were performed with Agencourt AMPure XP magnetic beads. Libraries were quantified by Qubit and checked on a TapeStation, where a main peak was expected near 650 bp. The pooled libraries were sequenced on an Illumina MiSeq using v2 2x251 paired-end kits, which usually yielded about 0.95-2 million reads per sample. Each sample library was pooled at approximately 4.2 nM, and roughly 4.5-7.5% PhiX was included to improve cluster recognition. The original methods were these. FASTQ reads processed by Demultiplexor were assigned V and J genes by Decombinator through tag matching that tolerated a single base-pair mismatch. By using UMIs, Collapsinator corrected both sequencing errors and the frequency errors caused by PCR heterogeneity. CDR3Translator translated TCRs and extracted CDR3s from the conserved cysteine to the FGXG phenylalanine, flagging non-productive sequences. Repertoires were subsampled to equal numbers of UMI-defined TCRs before Gini, Shannon entropy and inverse Simpson indices were calculated. Power-law fits to clonotype abundance distributions were performed by maximum likelihood within the linear range. Similar UMI counts, unique TCR numbers and clonal distributions were obtained with the pipeline and with MIGEC on one naive CD8 sample. Repertoires were searched for about 7,000 CMV-associated CDR3 sequences compiled from VDJdb and a published dataset. TCRdb reanalyzed the raw reads on its own, using fastp at Q25 for trimming and MiXCR for clone calling, and kept in-frame beta chains. Rows with a matching CDR3 protein are joined into one entry that keeps the most common DNA and genes. The V and J calls and clone size come from TCRdb's table, not from the authors' own analysis. The sample yields under 100,000 distinct CDR3 sequences; 7% to 8% were counted once. About 1.6% of the sample rests with the top ten.

The TCR was taken from a human donor in good health. Recombination joined TRBV20-1 with TRBJ1-5; the D gene is perhaps TRBD1, on 6 matching bases. Sequencing was carried out using central memory CD4+ T cells from blood. The cell subset or site label corresponds to: central memory, CD45RA- CD27+. CDR3 region: CSAGQPNQPQHF. The DNA reads TGCAGTGCCGGACAGCCCAATCAGCCCCAGCATTTT.